Listed here are 23 T cell receptor beta chains from one sample, sequenced in a study of tumor and adjacent non-tumor tissue in lung cancer. A modified ARM-PCR protocol with three rounds of nested PCR amplified TCRbeta. TCRdb analysed the multiplex PCR reads with MiXCR anew, one entry per CDR3 protein. The sample lists roughly 200,000 distinct CDR3 sequences; around 71% were seen once. RNA was extracted from bulk tissue without any cell sorting. Sequenced input: lung tumor tissue. Receptor source: a man in his 60s with non-small cell lung cancer.

This clonotype was picked up one time. A much larger clone lies a single base off, so this may be a read error. V and J are TRBV20-1 and TRBJ2-3, with unresolved D. This CDR3 has 14 residues. Germline loops: CDR1 DFQATT, CDR2 SNEGSKA (reference sequence). The CDR3 region has the DNA TGCAGTGCTAGAGACGGCTTATTCACAGTTACGCAGTATTTT. It encodes CSARDGLFTVTQYF.

This clonotype was counted at least ten times. The chain combines TRBV6-6 with TRBJ1-4, with 7 positions matching TRBD1. This CDR3 is built from 14 residues. J was trimmed by 4 bases and V by 6 bases; bases with no gene match: 5. Germline CDR1 and CDR2: MNHNY and SVGAGI (reference sequence). CDR3 sequence reads: CASRLQGVNEKLFF. The CDR3 DNA reads TGTGCCAGCAGGTTGCAGGGGGTTAATGAAAAACTGTTTTTT.

V gene TRBV20-1 combines with J gene TRBJ2-1; the match to TRBD2 covers 11 bases. Per the germline V gene, CDR1 is DFQATT and CDR2 is SNEGSKA (reference sequence). There are 14 residues in the CDR3. Trimming took 8 bases from V and 7 from J; bases not matched to a gene: 10. CDR3 in DNA: TGCAGTACAAATAGCGGGAGGGCAGATAATGAGCAGTTCTTC. This encodes CSTNSGRADNEQFF.

CDR3 bases: TGCAGCGTTGGGGGCAGGTTAACCGAGCAGTACTTC. Amino acid sequence: CSVGGRLTEQYF. The chain uses TRBV29-1 and TRBJ2-7; D perhaps matches TRBD1 (5 bases). The V end lost 4 bases, the J end lost 6 bases, and 13 bases lay between the germline ends. The CDR3 covers 12 residues. Germline V lookup: CDR1 SQVTM, CDR2 ANQGSEA.

Turning to this clonotype: The junction differs from germline at one of its ends, possibly a read error. V is TRBV6-6 and J is TRBJ1-5; 9 bases match TRBD1. This CDR3 has 16 amino acids. Germline loops: CDR1 MNHNY, CDR2 SVGAGI (reference sequence). The CDR3 sequence: CASIYPGTGIVQPQHF. Written as DNA, the CDR3 is TGTGCCAGCATTTACCCCGGGACAGGGATAGTTCAGCCCCAGCATTTT.

The chain links TRBV11-2 to TRBJ2-4; the D call may be TRBD1 or TRBD2 (5 bases each). CDR1 and CDR2 (germline): SGHAT, FQNNGV. The CDR3 consists of 18 residues. Trimming removed 0 bases at V and 1 base at J, with 16 bases between. The CDR3 region has the DNA TGTGCCAGCAGCTTAGATCGAGGGACGGGACGGGCCAAAAACATTCAGTACTTC. This codes for CASSLDRGTGRAKNIQYF.

A remark on this clonotype: At one boundary the junction diverges from the germline segment, which might be a read error. This chain uses TRBV12-3 or TRBV12-4 with TRBJ2-5, with D tentatively TRBD1 or TRBD2 (5 bases each). The CDR3 is 13 residues long. The CDR3 nucleotides are TGTGCCACCAGTCCTGGGACCTGGGATACCCAGTACTTC. This gives the protein CATSPGTWDTQYF.

This clonotype was found a few times. CDR3 residues: CASSRRGLAGVYEQYF. The CDR3 region has the DNA TGTGCCAGCAGCAGACGGGGACTAGCGGGGGTCTACGAGCAGTACTTC. The gene calls are TRBV5-4 and TRBJ2-7; 14 bases are a match to TRBD2. Per the germline V gene, CDR1 is SGHNT and CDR2 is YYREEE (reference sequence). CDR3 length: 16 residues. J gave up 3 bases and V 4 bases, and 6 bases lay outside the gene matches.

The chain carries TRBV12-3 or TRBV12-4 and TRBJ1-6; D is possibly TRBD1 (5 bases). The CDR3 is 13 residues long. V gave up 7 bases and J gave up 8 bases, with 12 bases separating them. CDR3 sequence (DNA): TGTGCCAGCATCCAGGACAAGGATTCACCCCTCCACTTT. Its protein is CASIQDKDSPLHF.

Note on this clonotype: A much more abundant neighbour one base away suggests this may be a read error. The V gene is TRBV7-9, the J gene TRBJ1-2; D is ambiguous. Germline V gives CDR1 SEHNR, CDR2 FQNEAQ (reference sequence). The CDR3 is 13 amino acids. CDR3 DNA: TGTGCCAGCAGCTTTGAGACTAACTATGGCTACATCTTC. The encoded protein is CASSFETNYGYIF.

Worth noting for this clonotype: Mismatch with germline at one junction end may stem from a read error. V and J are TRBV20-1 and TRBJ2-1, with D maybe TRBD2 (5 bases). This CDR3 spans 16 amino acids. CDR1 DFQATT and CDR2 SNEGSKA come from the germline V gene (reference sequence). The CDR3 here is CSTRVVGRGIYNEQFF. The CDR3 DNA sequence: TGCAGTACTAGAGTTGTTGGGAGAGGGATCTACAATGAGCAGTTCTTC.

Concerning this clonotype: This may be a read error, as it is one base from a much larger clone. The gene calls are TRBV10-2 and TRBJ1-5; D is perhaps TRBD1 (5 bases). Looked up from germline, CDR1 is WSHSY and CDR2 is SAAADI. CDR3 length: 13 residues. The DNA for the CDR3 is TGCGCCAGCAGGGACACCGGCAATCACCCCCAGCATTTT. Its translation is CASRDTGNHPQHF.

This clonotype showed up many times. The chain recombines TRBV10-2 with TRBJ2-3, with 10 bases identical to TRBD2. The trim removed 2 bases at V and 8 bases at J, leaving 13 bases unmatched. The CDR3 consists of 17 residues. From germline, CDR1 is WSHSY and CDR2 SAAADI. DNA for the CDR3: TGCGCCAGCAGTGAGGCGTCTAGCGGGGGCCCGCGGGGTACGCAGTATTTT. Residues: CASSEASSGGPRGTQYF.

On this clonotype: The junction departs from germline at one end; a sequencing error may be responsible. The chain uses TRBV11-3 and TRBJ2-2, with a tentative D call TRBD2 (5 bases). Germline CDR1 reads SGHNT; CDR2 reads YENEEA. This CDR3 is 17 amino acids long. The CDR3 coding sequence is TGTGCCAGCAGTTTAAAAAGTCGCTGGTCAAGGACCGGGGAGATGTTTTTT. As protein: CASSLKSRWSRTGEMFF.

CDR3 in DNA: TGCGCCAGCAGCTTGACCTCCGGGACAGGGTCGATGAACACTGAAGCTTTCTTT. Amino acid sequence: CASSLTSGTGSMNTEAFF. The chain is built from TRBV5-1 and TRBJ1-1; 9 nucleotides line up with TRBD1. CDR1 is SGHRS, CDR2 YFSETQ, per germline. This CDR3 is built from 18 residues. V lost 1 base, J lost 0 bases, and 10 bases stayed unmatched.

In the case of this clonotype: A read error may produce the germline difference seen at one junction end. The chain uses TRBV20-1 and TRBJ1-4; TRBD1 matches at 8 bases. The germline V gene encodes CDR1 DFQATT and CDR2 SNEGSKA (reference sequence). The CDR3 extends over 14 amino acids. CDR3 nucleotides: TGCAGTGCCAAGGATGACAGGGGTGATGAAAAACTGTTGTTT. This sequence encodes CSAKDDRGDEKLLF.

This chain joins TRBV29-1 and TRBJ1-3, with 7 bases identical to TRBD1. This CDR3 is built from 14 residues. Trimming took 4 bases from V and 3 from J; bases not matched to a gene: 6. Germline CDR1 reads SQVTM; CDR2 reads ANQGSEA. CDR3 region: CSVAEGASGNTIYF. CDR3 nucleotides: TGCAGCGTTGCGGAGGGGGCGAGTGGAAACACCATATATTTT.

With regard to this clonotype: With a much larger clone just one base away, this may be a read error. J is TRBJ2-1 and V is TRBV5-4, with D possibly TRBD1 on 7 matching bases. CDR1 SGHNT and CDR2 YYREEE come from the germline V gene (reference sequence). The CDR3 extends over 17 amino acids. CDR3 in amino acids: CASSPFGQGGFNNERFF. DNA for the CDR3: TGTGCCAGCAGCCCCTTTGGGCAGGGGGGTTTTAACAATGAGCGGTTCTTC.

As to this clonotype: It may be a read error: a sequence one base away is much more abundant. The gene calls are TRBV6-2 or TRBV6-3 and TRBJ1-3, with D uncertain. This CDR3 contains 16 residues. Germline V gives CDR1 MNHEY, CDR2 SVGEGT. In DNA form, the CDR3 reads TGTGTCAGCAGTTACGCGCCACTAATCTCTGGAAACACCATATATTTT. It specifies CVSSYAPLISGNTIYF.

As regards this clonotype: One junction end does not reproduce the germline sequence, and a read error may be involved. The V gene is TRBV4-2, the J gene TRBJ2-4; 8 nucleotides line up with TRBD2. Germline V gene data show CDR1 as LGHNA and CDR2 as YNFKEQ. The CDR3 is 17 amino acids. CDR3 protein: CAGSPRAGGGAKNIQYF. CDR3 sequence (DNA): TGTGCCGGCAGTCCCCGTGCGGGCGGGGGGGCCAAAAACATTCAGTACTTC.

As for this clonotype: The junction shows a germline mismatch at one end, possibly a read error. V is TRBV28 and J is TRBJ2-3; the D gene is possibly TRBD1 (7 bases). The germline CDR1 and CDR2 sequences are MDHEN and SYDVKM. The CDR3 covers 14 residues. CDR3 sequence (DNA): TGTGCTAGCAGTGCGGGACAGAGCATAGATACGCAGTATTTT. Translation gives CASSAGQSIDTQYF. The full variable domain, with the rest looked up from reference TRBV28 and TRBJ2-3, is DVKVTQSSRYLVKRTGEKVFLECVQDMDHENMFWYRQDPGLGLRLIYFSYDVKMKEKGDIPEGYSVSREKKERFSLILESASTNQTSMYLCASSAGQSIDTQYFGPGTRLTVL.

A remark on this clonotype: Possible read error: a much larger clone is one base away. CDR3 region: CSVRPRGFGNQPQHF. The CDR3 region has the DNA TGCAGTGTTAGACCCAGGGGGTTTGGCAATCAGCCCCAGCATTTT. The gene calls are TRBV20-1 and TRBJ1-5; TRBD1 matches at 7 bases. From germline, CDR1 is DFQATT and CDR2 SNEGSKA (reference sequence). The CDR3 consists of 15 residues.

In the case of this clonotype: At one boundary the junction diverges from the germline segment, which might be a read error. V gene TRBV20-1 combines with J gene TRBJ2-1; TRBD2 matches 7 bases. The CDR3 length is 15 residues. Germline CDR1 is DFQATT and CDR2 is SNEGSKA (reference sequence). The CDR3 DNA is TGCAGTGCTAGACTTAGCGGGTTCTCTTACAATGAGCAGTCCTTC. Translated: CSARLSGFSYNEQSF.